The T cell receptor (beta chain) under discussion was sequenced for a study of graft-versus-host responses after intestinal transplantation. To note about this clone: Antigen: not known. Other DNA sequences in the sample encode the same CDR3.

The CDR3 totals 12 residues. Germline lookup yields CDR1 SQVTM and CDR2 ANQGSEA. Trimming shortened V by 6 bases and J by 1 base, and 9 bases separated the two germline ends. Assay used: immunoSEQ multiplex PCR; TCRdb lists only in-frame clones, some missing. The sample has tens of thousands of clones; 91% are singletons. The receptor comes from a human donor who received an intestinal transplant. This chain joins TRBV29-1 and TRBJ1-1, with a tentative D call TRBD1 (5 bases). Sequenced material: unstimulated CD4+ T cells sorted from spleen or lymph node cells, taken before intestinal transplant. This CDR3 reads CSVRQGNTEAFF. The CDR3 nucleotides are TGCAGCGTGCGTCAGGGGAACACTGAAGCTTTCTTT.